This is a list of T cell receptor beta chains from one sample in a study of shared T cell receptors in the human thymus. Method: immunoSEQ multiplex PCR; TCRdb's copy keeps in-frame clones and lacks some. The sample includes about 380,000 clones, around 93% seen only once; the top ten take about 0.02%. The material sequenced was thymocytes. These TCRs come from a human donor. Both conserved end residues are part of each CDR3. Fields, in order: clone size, V gene, D gene, J gene, CDR3 protein, CDR3 DNA. A D gene is named only where the DNA matches it firmly. The size field is filled for only some rows; it gives once, few, many or a size class.

abundance: .
v_gene: TRBV27
d_gene: TRBD1
j_gene: TRBJ1-1
CDR3aa: CASSPHSTGVGTEAFF
CDR3nt: TGTGCCAGCAGTCCCCACTCCACAGGGGTGGGCACTGAAGCTTTCTTT

abundance: .
v_gene: TRBV9
d_gene: .
j_gene: TRBJ1-1
CDR3aa: CASSVYSGAKNTEAFF
CDR3nt: TGTGCCAGCAGCGTATATTCAGGGGCGAAAAACACTGAAGCTTTCTTT

abundance: .
v_gene: TRBV4-2
d_gene: TRBD1
j_gene: TRBJ1-1
CDR3aa: CASSQATGGHMNTEAFF
CDR3nt: TGTGCCAGCAGCCAAGCCACAGGGGGCCACATGAACACTGAAGCTTTCTTT

abundance: .
v_gene: TRBV18
d_gene: TRBD1
j_gene: TRBJ2-1
CDR3aa: CASSPPKPGQFPYNEQFF
CDR3nt: TGTGCCAGCTCACCACCGAAGCCGGGACAGTTTCCCTACAATGAGCAGTTCTTC

abundance: .
v_gene: TRBV28
d_gene: TRBD2
j_gene: TRBJ2-5
CDR3aa: CASSLHRLAGRAETQYF
CDR3nt: TGTGCCAGCAGTTTACACAGACTAGCGGGGAGGGCGGAAACCCAGTACTTC

abundance: .
v_gene: TRBV28
d_gene: TRBD2
j_gene: TRBJ2-7
CDR3aa: CASSWSASGAYEQYF
CDR3nt: TGTGCCAGCAGTTGGTCGGCTAGCGGGGCCTACGAGCAGTACTTC

abundance: .
v_gene: TRBV7-2
d_gene: TRBD2
j_gene: TRBJ2-1
CDR3aa: CASSAGLAARGYNEQFF
CDR3nt: TGTGCCAGCAGCGCGGGACTAGCGGCTCGGGGCTACAATGAGCAGTTCTTC

abundance: .
v_gene: TRBV5-1
d_gene: .
j_gene: TRBJ2-1
CDR3aa: CASKKTGDRDEQFF
CDR3nt: TGCGCCAGCAAAAAGACCGGGGATCGGGATGAGCAGTTCTTC

abundance: .
v_gene: TRBV15
d_gene: TRBD1
j_gene: TRBJ1-5
CDR3aa: CATSGRTRGGTGNQPQHF
CDR3nt: TGTGCCACCAGCGGACGGACACGGGGTGGGACAGGCAATCAGCCCCAGCATTTT

abundance: .
v_gene: TRBV6-1
d_gene: TRBD1
j_gene: TRBJ1-1
CDR3aa: CASSSTGVNTEAFF
CDR3nt: TGTGCCAGCAGCTCGACAGGGGTTAACACTGAAGCTTTCTTT

abundance: .
v_gene: TRBV5-4
d_gene: .
j_gene: TRBJ2-7
CDR3aa: CASSLRGKGVYEQYF
CDR3nt: TGTGCCAGCAGCTTGAGGGGTAAGGGTGTCTACGAGCAGTACTTC

abundance: .
v_gene: TRBV28
d_gene: .
j_gene: TRBJ2-3
CDR3aa: CASSFEQGPSTDTQYF
CDR3nt: TGTGCCAGCAGTTTCGAACAGGGCCCTAGCACAGATACGCAGTATTTT

abundance: once
v_gene: TRBV27
d_gene: TRBD2
j_gene: TRBJ2-7
CDR3aa: CASSLLPGGRFSYEQYF
CDR3nt: TGTGCCAGCAGTTTACTTCCGGGCGGGAGGTTTTCCTACGAGCAGTACTTC

abundance: .
v_gene: TRBV28
d_gene: .
j_gene: TRBJ2-5
CDR3aa: CASSITTQETQYF
CDR3nt: TGTGCCAGCAGCATAACAACCCAAGAGACCCAGTACTTC

abundance: .
v_gene: TRBV18
d_gene: .
j_gene: TRBJ1-1
CDR3aa: CASSPQGGNTEAFF
CDR3nt: TGTGCCAGCTCACCACAGGGGGGAAACACTGAAGCTTTCTTT

abundance: .
v_gene: TRBV27
d_gene: .
j_gene: TRBJ1-1
CDR3aa: CASSLGHYTEAFF
CDR3nt: TGTGCCAGCAGTTTAGGGCACTACACTGAAGCTTTCTTT

abundance: once
v_gene: TRBV21-1
d_gene: .
j_gene: TRBJ1-3
CDR3aa: CASCPQTPGNTIYF
CDR3nt: TGTGCCAGCTGTCCACAAACCCCTGGAAACACCATATATTTT

abundance: .
v_gene: TRBV21-1
d_gene: .
j_gene: TRBJ2-1
CDR3aa: CASSKQPNEQFF
CDR3nt: TGTGCCAGCAGCAAACAGCCGAATGAGCAGTTCTTC

abundance: .
v_gene: TRBV19
d_gene: TRBD2
j_gene: TRBJ2-1
CDR3aa: CASSLLHGTSGKAIHNEQFF
CDR3nt: TGTGCCAGTAGTCTACTACATGGGACTAGCGGGAAGGCGATCCACAATGAGCAGTTCTTC

abundance: once
v_gene: TRBV2
d_gene: .
j_gene: TRBJ1-5
CDR3aa: CASSDNPNQPQHF
CDR3nt: TGTGCCAGCAGCGACAATCCCAATCAGCCCCAGCATTTT

abundance: .
v_gene: TRBV10-1
d_gene: .
j_gene: TRBJ2-3
CDR3aa: CASSESRESPDTQYF
CDR3nt: TGCGCCAGCAGTGAGTCGAGGGAGTCCCCAGATACGCAGTATTTT

abundance: .
v_gene: TRBV4-1
d_gene: .
j_gene: TRBJ1-2
CDR3aa: CASSPQPSRALESNYGYTF
CDR3nt: TGCGCCAGCAGCCCCCAGCCCTCCAGGGCCCTAGAATCTAACTATGGCTACACCTTC

abundance: .
v_gene: TRBV19
d_gene: TRBD1
j_gene: TRBJ1-5
CDR3aa: CASSTLKGTGAGGNQPQHF
CDR3nt: TGTGCCAGTAGTACTCTAAAAGGGACAGGGGCGGGAGGCAATCAGCCCCAGCATTTT

abundance: .
v_gene: TRBV10-2
d_gene: TRBD2
j_gene: TRBJ2-3
CDR3aa: CASSESPGGYGTDTQYF
CDR3nt: TGCGCCAGCAGTGAGTCGCCGGGGGGGTATGGCACAGATACGCAGTATTTT

abundance: .
v_gene: TRBV10-3
d_gene: TRBD2
j_gene: TRBJ2-1
CDR3aa: CAISDWGLAGERSYNEQFF
CDR3nt: TGTGCCATCAGTGACTGGGGACTAGCGGGAGAAAGGTCCTACAATGAGCAGTTCTTC

abundance: .
v_gene: TRBV5-1
d_gene: .
j_gene: TRBJ2-6
CDR3aa: CASKEGAGANVLTF
CDR3nt: TGCGCCAGCAAAGAAGGGGCTGGGGCCAACGTCCTGACTTTC

abundance: .
v_gene: TRBV7-6
d_gene: TRBD1
j_gene: TRBJ2-1
CDR3aa: CASSLNSWGQGASYNEQFF
CDR3nt: TGTGCCAGCAGCCTCAATAGCTGGGGACAGGGGGCATCCTACAATGAGCAGTTCTTC

abundance: .
v_gene: TRBV14
d_gene: TRBD1
j_gene: TRBJ1-2
CDR3aa: CASSQVDRGRSYGYTF
CDR3nt: TGTGCCAGCAGCCAGGTCGACAGGGGGCGTAGCTATGGCTACACCTTC

abundance: once
v_gene: TRBV10-3
d_gene: .
j_gene: TRBJ1-3
CDR3aa: CAISADSLGNTIYF
CDR3nt: TGTGCCATCAGTGCAGACAGTCTTGGAAACACCATATATTTT

abundance: .
v_gene: TRBV27
d_gene: .
j_gene: TRBJ2-1
CDR3aa: CASSLSDPGVKNEQFF
CDR3nt: TGTGCCAGCAGTTTATCCGACCCAGGAGTAAAGAATGAGCAGTTCTTC

abundance: .
v_gene: TRBV28
d_gene: .
j_gene: TRBJ1-5
CDR3aa: CASSPPGPGQPQHF
CDR3nt: TGTGCCAGCAGTCCACCCGGACCGGGTCAGCCCCAGCATTTT

abundance: .
v_gene: TRBV18
d_gene: .
j_gene: TRBJ2-7
CDR3aa: CASSPKTGGDYEQYF
CDR3nt: TGTGCCAGCTCACCAAAAACAGGAGGGGACTACGAGCAGTACTTC

abundance: .
v_gene: TRBV4-1
d_gene: .
j_gene: TRBJ2-5
CDR3aa: CASSQDGGSRWETQYF
CDR3nt: TGCGCCAGCAGCCAAGATGGGGGGAGTCGGTGGGAGACCCAGTACTTC

abundance: .
v_gene: TRBV28
d_gene: TRBD1
j_gene: TRBJ2-5
CDR3aa: CASSSGQGARETQYF
CDR3nt: TGTGCCAGCAGTTCCGGACAGGGGGCGCGGGAGACCCAGTACTTC

abundance: .
v_gene: TRBV6-5
d_gene: TRBD1
j_gene: TRBJ1-2
CDR3aa: CASSRDRDNYGYTF
CDR3nt: TGTGCCAGCAGCCGGGACAGAGATAACTATGGCTACACCTTC

abundance: .
v_gene: TRBV7-2
d_gene: TRBD2
j_gene: TRBJ2-1
CDR3aa: CASSLGTSGFISYNEQFF
CDR3nt: TGTGCCAGCAGCTTAGGGACTAGCGGGTTTATTTCCTACAATGAGCAGTTCTTC

abundance: .
v_gene: TRBV14
d_gene: TRBD2
j_gene: TRBJ2-1
CDR3aa: CASSQEWPSGRHEQFF
CDR3nt: TGTGCCAGCAGCCAAGAGTGGCCTAGCGGGAGGCATGAGCAGTTCTTC

abundance: .
v_gene: TRBV9
d_gene: TRBD1
j_gene: TRBJ2-3
CDR3aa: CASSPPEGTGRTDTQYF
CDR3nt: TGTGCCAGCAGCCCTCCGGAGGGGACAGGGCGCACAGATACGCAGTATTTT

abundance: .
v_gene: TRBV28
d_gene: .
j_gene: TRBJ1-1
CDR3aa: CASSPTNGRSTEAFF
CDR3nt: TGTGCCAGCAGTCCAACCAATGGCAGGTCTACTGAAGCTTTCTTT

abundance: .
v_gene: TRBV28
d_gene: .
j_gene: TRBJ1-3
CDR3aa: CASKASRSGNTIYF
CDR3nt: TGTGCCAGCAAAGCCAGCCGCTCTGGAAACACCATATATTTT

abundance: .
v_gene: TRBV18
d_gene: .
j_gene: TRBJ2-5
CDR3aa: CASSPIPLKTQYF
CDR3nt: TGTGCCAGCTCACCAATCCCCCTCAAGACCCAGTACTTC

abundance: once
v_gene: TRBV7-2
d_gene: TRBD1
j_gene: TRBJ2-6
CDR3aa: CASSVHRGRGSGANVLTF
CDR3nt: TGTGCCAGCAGCGTACACAGGGGGCGCGGTTCTGGGGCCAACGTCCTGACTTTC

abundance: .
v_gene: TRBV27
d_gene: TRBD1
j_gene: TRBJ1-2
CDR3aa: CASSHSRKDRGDYGYTF
CDR3nt: TGTGCCAGCAGCCATTCGAGGAAGGACAGGGGCGATTATGGCTACACCTTC

abundance: .
v_gene: TRBV28
d_gene: TRBD2
j_gene: TRBJ2-3
CDR3aa: CASSLGTDTSGSSTDTQYF
CDR3nt: TGTGCCAGCAGTTTAGGGACCGATACTAGCGGGTCCAGCACAGATACGCAGTATTTT

abundance: .
v_gene: TRBV29-1
d_gene: .
j_gene: TRBJ2-5
CDR3aa: CSAPNRELQETQYF
CDR3nt: TGCAGCGCCCCCAACAGAGAGCTCCAAGAGACCCAGTACTTC

abundance: few
v_gene: TRBV7-9
d_gene: .
j_gene: TRBJ2-3
CDR3aa: CASSLGRVTDTQYF
CDR3nt: TGTGCCAGCAGCTTGGGCAGGGTCACAGATACGCAGTATTTT

abundance: .
v_gene: TRBV30
d_gene: TRBD1
j_gene: TRBJ1-2
CDR3aa: CAWSQGTVAFGGYTF
CDR3nt: TGTGCCTGGAGTCAAGGGACAGTAGCCTTCGGGGGCTACACCTTC

abundance: .
v_gene: TRBV27
d_gene: .
j_gene: TRBJ1-2
CDR3aa: CASSFRANRTAYGYTF
CDR3nt: TGTGCCAGCAGTTTTAGGGCGAACAGAACAGCCTATGGCTACACCTTC

abundance: .
v_gene: TRBV4-1
d_gene: TRBD2
j_gene: TRBJ2-1
CDR3aa: CASSRRTSGSEDEQFF
CDR3nt: TGCGCCAGCAGCCGCCGAACTAGCGGGAGTGAGGATGAGCAGTTCTTC

abundance: .
v_gene: TRBV11-3
d_gene: .
j_gene: TRBJ2-3
CDR3aa: CASSPGGTDTQYF
CDR3nt: TGTGCCAGCAGCCCAGGCGGCACAGATACGCAGTATTTT

abundance: .
v_gene: TRBV6-1
d_gene: TRBD1
j_gene: TRBJ2-1
CDR3aa: CASSETLALRQGALNEQFF
CDR3nt: TGTGCCAGCAGTGAAACTTTGGCTTTGAGGCAGGGGGCGCTTAATGAGCAGTTCTTC

abundance: .
v_gene: TRBV15
d_gene: .
j_gene: TRBJ2-5
CDR3aa: CATSKGHLPGETQYF
CDR3nt: TGTGCCACCAGCAAAGGACACCTCCCGGGGGAGACCCAGTACTTC

abundance: .
v_gene: TRBV18
d_gene: TRBD1
j_gene: TRBJ1-1
CDR3aa: CASSPLWTGVTFF
CDR3nt: TGTGCCAGCTCACCACTGTGGACAGGGGTAACTTTCTTT

abundance: once
v_gene: TRBV28
d_gene: .
j_gene: TRBJ2-4
CDR3aa: CASSFRTLAKNIQYF
CDR3nt: TGTGCCAGCAGTTTTAGGACCTTAGCCAAAAACATTCAGTACTTC

abundance: .
v_gene: TRBV4-2
d_gene: TRBD1
j_gene: TRBJ2-3
CDR3aa: CASSQPGGDTQYF
CDR3nt: TGTGCCAGCAGCCAGCCAGGGGGAGATACGCAGTATTTT

abundance: .
v_gene: TRBV11-3
d_gene: .
j_gene: TRBJ2-1
CDR3aa: CASSLDWLGADEQFF
CDR3nt: TGTGCCAGCAGCTTAGATTGGTTGGGGGCCGATGAGCAGTTCTTC

abundance: .
v_gene: TRBV30
d_gene: .
j_gene: TRBJ1-5
CDR3aa: CAWSVPLLPKGNQPQHF
CDR3nt: TGTGCCTGGAGTGTACCCCTCCTTCCGAAGGGCAATCAGCCCCAGCATTTT

abundance: .
v_gene: TRBV19
d_gene: TRBD2
j_gene: TRBJ2-7
CDR3aa: CASSIYLAGDHEQYF
CDR3nt: TGTGCCAGTAGTATCTACCTAGCGGGAGACCACGAGCAGTACTTC

abundance: .
v_gene: TRBV28
d_gene: TRBD1
j_gene: TRBJ2-5
CDR3aa: CASSNRDRGWETQYF
CDR3nt: TGTGCCAGCAGTAACCGGGACAGGGGGTGGGAGACCCAGTACTTC

abundance: .
v_gene: TRBV7-6
d_gene: .
j_gene: TRBJ2-1
CDR3aa: CASTLWPGVPYNEQFF
CDR3nt: TGTGCCAGCACCCTATGGCCGGGAGTACCCTACAATGAGCAGTTCTTC